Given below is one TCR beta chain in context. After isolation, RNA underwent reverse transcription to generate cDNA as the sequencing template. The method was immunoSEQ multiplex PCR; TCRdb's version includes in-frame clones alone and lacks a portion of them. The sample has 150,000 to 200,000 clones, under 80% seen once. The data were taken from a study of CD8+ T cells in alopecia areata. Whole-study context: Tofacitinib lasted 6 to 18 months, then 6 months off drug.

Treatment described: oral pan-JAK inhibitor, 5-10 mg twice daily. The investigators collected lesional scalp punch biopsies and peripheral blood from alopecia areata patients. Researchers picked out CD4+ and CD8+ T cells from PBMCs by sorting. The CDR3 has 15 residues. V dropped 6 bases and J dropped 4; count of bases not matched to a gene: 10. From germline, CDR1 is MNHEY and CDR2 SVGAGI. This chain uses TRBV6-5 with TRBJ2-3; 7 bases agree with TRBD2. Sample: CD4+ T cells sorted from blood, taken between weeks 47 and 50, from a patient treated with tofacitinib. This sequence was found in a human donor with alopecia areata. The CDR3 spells CASRQAGTRADTQYF. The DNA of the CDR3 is TGTGCCAGCAGACAAGCGGGGACCCGTGCAGATACGCAGTATTTT.